Each of the 2 T cell receptor beta chains below was sequenced from the same sample in a study of T cell changes during pregnancy in multiple sclerosis (dated by TCRdb to about 2019). Libraries were made using the immunoSEQ multiplex PCR assay. TCRdb stores this immuneACCESS table with in-frame sequences only. Part of the clones is absent; in the studies checked, under half of the shortfall reflects unresolved V genes, and no reason is known for the rest. A total of fewer than 40,000 clones appear in this sample, over 75% of them only once. The ten largest make up about 11% of the sample. Specimen: CD8+ T cells from peripheral blood mononuclear cells, collected before pregnancy. The receptors stem from a female donor with multiple sclerosis, enrolled in a pregnancy study.

This rearrangement joins TRBV9 to TRBJ2-7, with TRBD2 identical over 7 bases. The CDR3 consists of 16 residues. V was clipped by 0 bases and J by 6 bases; unmatched bases: 12. In germline, CDR1 is SGDLS, CDR2 YYNGEE. CDR3 in amino acids: CASSVGLRGRGVEQYF. In DNA form, the CDR3 reads TGTGCCAGCAGCGTAGGTTTGCGGGGGAGAGGGGTCGAGCAGTACTTC.

This clone appeared once. V gene TRBV28 combines with J gene TRBJ1-2, with 9 nucleotides matching TRBD1. This CDR3 region has 15 residues. CDR1 and CDR2 (germline): MDHEN, SYDVKM. V dropped 4 bases and J dropped 2; count of bases not matched to a gene: 5. CDR3 sequence reads: CASSSSTGGNYGYTF. The CDR3 bases are TGTGCCAGCAGTTCGTCGACAGGGGGGAACTATGGCTACACCTTC.